This is a list of T cell receptor beta chains from one sample in a study of post-analysis software for immune sequencing data. TCRdb reprocessed the PCR reads via MiXCR and lists one record per CDR3 protein. In the table there are approximately 730,000 distinct CDR3 sequences, about 32% of which are singletons. Sequencing used blood. These receptors were taken from a girl aged 5-17 years with multiple sclerosis. Each CDR3 is given with its conserved first and last residue. Each record gives: J gene, V gene, D gene, clone size, CDR3 protein, CDR3 DNA. The D gene is left open where the match is weak. Clone size is given for some rows only: seen once, a few or many times, or a class if the clone is expanded.

J: TRBJ1-5; V: TRBV7-2; D: NA; size: few; CDR3: CASSGPGSGQPQHF; DNA: TGTGCCAGCAGCGGTCCAGGGTCGGGACAGCCCCAGCATTTT
J: TRBJ1-2; V: TRBV7-2; D: TRBD1; size: few; CDR3: CASRDRGHYGYTF; DNA: TGTGCCAGCAGGGACAGGGGGCACTATGGCTACACCTTC
J: TRBJ2-1; V: TRBV28; D: TRBD2; size: NA; CDR3: CASSSQREGDNEQFF; DNA: TGTGCCAGCAGTTCCCAGCGGGAGGGGGACAATGAGCAGTTCTTC
J: TRBJ2-1; V: TRBV6-6; D: NA; size: NA; CDR3: CASAQGINEQFF; DNA: TGTGCCAGCGCCCAGGGAATCAATGAGCAGTTCTTC
J: TRBJ2-1; V: TRBV29-1; D: TRBD2; size: many; CDR3: CSVDRLAGVSTALQFF; DNA: TGCAGCGTTGATAGGTTAGCGGGAGTATCCACGGCCTTGCAGTTCTTC
J: TRBJ2-1; V: TRBV20-1; D: NA; size: few; CDR3: CSARGPRGHEQFF; DNA: TGCAGTGCTAGGGGTCCGCGGGGGCATGAGCAGTTCTTC
J: TRBJ2-7; V: TRBV6-2/TRBV6-3; D: TRBD2; size: few; CDR3: CASSYSMAGDEKVTYEQYF; DNA: TGTGCCAGCAGTTACTCGATGGCGGGAGACGAGAAGGTAACCTACGAGCAGTACTTC
J: TRBJ2-7; V: TRBV5-1; D: TRBD2; size: few; CDR3: CASSPRKGTVERERLKYF; DNA: TGCGCCAGCAGCCCCCGAAAGGGGACGGTTGAGCGGGAGCGCCTGAAGTACTTC
J: TRBJ2-3; V: TRBV3-1; D: NA; size: few; CDR3: CASSQVSWASRRTDTQYF; DNA: TGTGCCAGCAGCCAAGTTAGTTGGGCCTCAAGGCGCACAGATACGCAGTATTTT
J: TRBJ1-1; V: TRBV4-3; D: NA; size: few; CDR3: CASSARRENTEAFF; DNA: TGCGCCAGCAGCGCGCGACGGGAGAACACTGAAGCTTTCTTT